The 22 T cell receptor beta chains listed next were all sequenced from one sample in a study of T cell responses to AZD1222 COVID-19 vaccine. Here immunoSEQ multiplex PCR was the method, and the copy in TCRdb shows in-frame clones only, minus some. This table has 130,000 to 150,000 clones, approximately 85% appearing once. This specimen was peripheral blood, taken on day 0 of MenACWY control vaccination. Receptor source: an adult in good health.

V and J are TRBV6-5 and TRBJ2-3, with TRBD1 matching 7 bases. CDR1 and CDR2 from the germline V gene are MNHEY and SVGAGI. The V segment lost 6 bases and the J segment 10 bases; nucleotides outside the gene matches: 10. This CDR3 region has 13 residues. The CDR3 region is CASRGTDIGPQYF. The CDR3 nucleotides read TGTGCCAGCAGGGGGACAGACATTGGTCCGCAGTATTTT.

This clone has just one count. The chain carries TRBV11-2 and TRBJ2-1; a weak D match, TRBD1 (6 bases). Germline CDR1 is SGHAT and CDR2 is FQNNGV. This CDR3 is built from 15 residues. The V end was cut by 2 bases, the J end by 6 bases, with 14 bases between. This CDR3 reads CASSLFQGIGNEQFF. The CDR3, as DNA: TGTGCCAGCAGCTTATTCCAGGGGATCGGCAATGAGCAGTTCTTC.

This clone appeared a few times. The J gene is TRBJ1-2, the V gene TRBV28; D is perhaps TRBD1 (6 bases). The V gene's germline CDR1 is MDHEN and CDR2 SYDVKM. The CDR3 length is 16 residues. Deletions cut 3 bases from V and 4 bases from J, with 18 bases between. The CDR3 here is CASSFEAGAPLYGYTF. Written as DNA, the CDR3 is TGTGCCAGCAGTTTTGAAGCAGGGGCTCCGCTCTATGGCTACACCTTC.

V usage is TRBV6-2 or TRBV6-3 and J usage is TRBJ1-5; D is perhaps TRBD1 (5 bases). The ends were cut back, 2 bases at V and 2 bases at J, with 16 bases in the middle. The CDR3 has 17 residues. Germline V gene lookup returns CDR1 MNHEY and CDR2 SVGEGT. The CDR3 sequence: CASSYKVRASGNQPQHF. The CDR3 DNA reads as TGTGCCAGCAGTTACAAGGTCAGGGCCAGTGGCAATCAGCCCCAGCATTTT.

This clone was counted a single time. The chain carries TRBV6-5 and TRBJ1-3; the match to TRBD1 covers 10 bases. This CDR3 contains 15 residues. Germline values: CDR1 MNHEY, CDR2 SVGAGI. Unmatched junction bases numbered 3, after V lost 4 bases and J lost 3 bases. The CDR3 bases are TGTGCCAGCAGTTCCGGGACAGGGGTTGGAAACACCATATATTTT. Amino acids: CASSSGTGVGNTIYF.

The V and J genes are TRBV2 and TRBJ1-2; D call uncertain. Deletions cut 0 bases from V and 4 bases from J, with 18 bases between. The CDR3 length is 17 residues. Germline assignment: CDR1 SNHLY and CDR2 FYNNEI. In DNA, the CDR3 is TGTGCCAGCAGTGAAGCGCCACGCGCTGGGCTGGGCTATGGCTACACCTTC. This gives the protein CASSEAPRAGLGYGYTF.

The chain couples TRBV3-1 (or the pseudogene TRBV3-2) to TRBJ1-2, with 7 bases aligning to TRBD1. The germline V gene encodes CDR1 LGHDT and CDR2 YNNKEL (reference sequence). The CDR3 covers 14 residues. V lost 7 bases to trimming and J lost 0 bases; unmatched junction nucleotides: 5. The CDR3 bases are TGTGCCAGCACTAGACAGGGAGCTAACTATGGCTACACCTTC. It specifies CASTRQGANYGYTF.

The chain carries TRBV19 and TRBJ1-5, with 10 bases matching TRBD1. Germline CDR1 reads LNHDA; CDR2 reads SQIVND (reference sequence). This CDR3 has 16 amino acids. V was pared by 5 bases and J by 3 bases, with 7 bases of the junction left unmatched. The CDR3 DNA is TGTGCCAGTAGTGCGCCGGGACAGGGGATCAATCAGCCCCAGCATTTT. It specifies CASSAPGQGINQPQHF.

The rearrangement links TRBV19 to TRBJ1-4; TRBD1 matches at 7 bases. The trim removed 8 bases at V and 3 bases at J, leaving 18 bases unmatched. Germline CDR1 is LNHDA and CDR2 is SQIVND (reference sequence). This CDR3 has 18 residues. CDR3 in DNA: TGTGCCAGTTCTCCACGACAGGGCAGGGCTTGGGCTAATGAAAAACTGTTTTTT. This translates into CASSPRQGRAWANEKLFF. Complete variable domain (other parts from reference TRBV19 and TRBJ1-4): DGGITQSPKYLFRKEGQNVTLSCEQNLNHDAMYWYRQDPGQGLRLIYYSQIVNDFQKGDIAEGYSVSREKKESFPLTVTSAQKNPTAFYLCASSPRQGRAWANEKLFFGSGTQLSVL.

The chain uses TRBV6-4 and TRBJ2-7, with a possible D match to TRBD2 (5 bases). Germline V gene lookup returns CDR1 MRHNA and CDR2 SNTAGT. The length of the CDR3 is 13 residues. V was trimmed by 4 bases and J by 2 bases, leaving 9 bases between them. CDR3 amino acids: CASSAGKTYEQYF. Here the CDR3 DNA reads TGTGCCAGCAGTGCCGGGAAGACCTACGAGCAGTACTTC.

This chain joins TRBV7-3 and TRBJ2-7; a possible D gene is TRBD1 (6 bases). The V gene's germline CDR1 is SGHTA and CDR2 FQGTGA. The CDR3 sequence is 13 residues long. Trimming cost V 4 bases and J 5 bases, with 12 bases left between them. The DNA of the CDR3 is TGTGCCAGCAGCTCTCAACAGGGAAACGAGCAGTACTTC. Translated, it gives CASSSQQGNEQYF.

The chain links TRBV18 to TRBJ1-5, with D perhaps matching TRBD1 (5 bases). In germline, CDR1 is KGHSH, CDR2 LQKENI. The CDR3 sequence is 15 residues long. The V and J ends lost 3 bases and 2 bases respectively, with 11 bases between them. DNA of the CDR3: TGTGCCAGCTCACCGGGGCCGGGGGGCAATCAGCCCCAGCATTTT. Protein: CASSPGPGGNQPQHF.

The CDR3, as DNA: TGTGCCATCAGTGCTACAGGGGATAATTCACCCCTCCACTTT. As protein: CAISATGDNSPLHF. The chain couples TRBV10-3 to TRBJ1-6; 7 bases fit TRBD1. The junction had 2 bases not matched to a gene; V was cut back by 4 bases and J by 5 bases. Germline V gene lookup returns CDR1 ENHRY and CDR2 SYGVKD. This CDR3 spans 14 amino acids.

The chain recombines TRBV2 with TRBJ1-1; D is perhaps TRBD1 (5 bases). CDR3 length: 17 amino acids. The germline V and J ends were trimmed by 5 bases and 0 bases, with 19 bases remaining between them. Germline CDR1 is SNHLY and CDR2 is FYNNEI. In DNA, the CDR3 is TGTGCCAGCAGTTCCTGGGGACTAGGCTCTATGAACACTGAAGCTTTCTTT. Translation gives CASSSWGLGSMNTEAFF.

J is TRBJ1-1 and V is TRBV7-8, with 9 nucleotides matching TRBD1. Germline CDR1 SGHVS, CDR2 FQNEAQ. The length of the CDR3 is 13 residues. V shed 1 base, J shed 11 bases, and the junction held 5 bases outside the gene matches. CDR3 coding DNA: TGTGCCAGCAGCTTAGGTACAGGGGGCAGCGCTTTCTTT. Protein: CASSLGTGGSAFF.

This clone was observed a few times. This chain links TRBV3-1 (or the pseudogene TRBV3-2) with TRBJ1-3; D call uncertain. The CDR3 spans 16 residues. Germline CDR1 and CDR2: LGHDT and YNNKEL (reference sequence). V was clipped by 4 bases and J by 4 bases, with 17 bases between them. For the CDR3, the DNA is TGTGCCAGCAGCCCGTACAGCGTGGGGATGGGAAACACCATATATTTT. This codes for CASSPYSVGMGNTIYF.

This clone was seen just once. The chain joins TRBV7-9 to TRBJ1-1; 8 positions match TRBD1. From germline, CDR1 is SEHNR and CDR2 FQNEAQ (reference sequence). J was trimmed by 4 bases and V by 5 bases; bases with no gene match: 6. This CDR3 region has 14 residues. The CDR3 here is CASSPSTGVTEAFF. CDR3 in DNA: TGTGCCAGCAGCCCCTCGACAGGGGTCACTGAAGCTTTCTTT.

The chain combines TRBV27 with TRBJ2-2, with a possible D match to TRBD2 (7 bases). With 7 bases removed from V and 1 base from J, the gap between germline ends came to 16 bases. Germline lookup yields CDR1 MNHEY and CDR2 SMNVEV (reference sequence). This CDR3 spans 16 amino acids. CDR3 loop: CASKGGVQLNTGELFF. The CDR3 DNA sequence: TGTGCCAGCAAGGGGGGGGTGCAATTGAACACCGGGGAGCTGTTTTTT.

This clone was seen only a few times. Written as DNA, the CDR3 is TGTGCCAGCAGTGAAAACAGCTATGGCTACACCTTC. Its protein is CASSENSYGYTF. The chain combines TRBV2 with TRBJ1-2; no clear D gene. Looked up from germline, CDR1 is SNHLY and CDR2 is FYNNEI. The CDR3 length is 12 residues. The V gene lost 2 bases and the J gene lost 4 bases, with 5 bases spanning the gap.

The genes are TRBV28 and TRBJ1-2; D call uncertain. V was trimmed by 0 bases and J by 8 bases, leaving 4 bases between them. The germline CDR1 and CDR2 sequences are MDHEN and SYDVKM. The CDR3 totals 11 residues. CDR3 coding DNA: TGTGCCAGCAGTTTATGGAGCGGCTACACCTTC. Translation: CASSLWSGYTF.

The chain joins TRBV4-1 to TRBJ1-2; possible D gene TRBD1, 6 bases. V lost 0 bases and J 7 bases, leaving 21 bases between the germline ends. The CDR3 consists of 17 residues. CDR1 and CDR2 (germline): MGHRA, YSYEKL. CDR3 DNA sequence: TGCGCCAGCAGCCAAGAAGCCAGGGTAGGGGGGGTTCCTGGCTACACCTTC. It encodes CASSQEARVGGVPGYTF.

The rearrangement uses TRBV3-1 (or the pseudogene TRBV3-2) and TRBJ1-3; maybe TRBD1 (6 bases). The CDR3 is 15 residues long. Trimming took off 4 bases at V and 4 bases at J, with 14 bases between the two ends. Germline CDR1 is LGHDT and CDR2 is YNNKEL (reference sequence). CDR3 sequence reads: CASSPPTGLGNTIYF. CDR3 DNA sequence: TGTGCCAGCAGCCCCCCTACAGGGCTCGGAAACACCATATATTTT.